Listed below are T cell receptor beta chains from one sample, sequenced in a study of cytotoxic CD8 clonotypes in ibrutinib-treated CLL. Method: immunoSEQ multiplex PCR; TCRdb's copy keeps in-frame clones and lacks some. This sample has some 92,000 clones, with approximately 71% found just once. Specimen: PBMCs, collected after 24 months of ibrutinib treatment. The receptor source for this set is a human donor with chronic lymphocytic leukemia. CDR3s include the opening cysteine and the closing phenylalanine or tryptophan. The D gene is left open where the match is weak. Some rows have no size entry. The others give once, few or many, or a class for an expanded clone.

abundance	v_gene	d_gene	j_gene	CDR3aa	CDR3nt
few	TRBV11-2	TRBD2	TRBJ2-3	CASSPLGSGRTDTQYF	TGTGCCAGCAGCCCCCTAGGTAGCGGGAGAACAGATACGCAGTATTTT
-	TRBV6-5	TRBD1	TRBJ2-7	CASSYTRDRRHEQYF	TGTGCCAGCAGTTACACCCGGGACAGGCGCCACGAGCAGTACTTC
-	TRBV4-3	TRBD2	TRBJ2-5	CASSQDLRQGGMETQYF	TGCGCCAGCAGCCAAGATCTGAGGCAGGGAGGGATGGAGACCCAGTACTTC
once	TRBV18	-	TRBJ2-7	CASSPPGLVYEQYF	TGTGCCAGCTCACCACCGGGACTCGTCTACGAGCAGTACTTC
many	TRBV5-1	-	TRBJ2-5	CARETQYF	TGCGCCCGCGAGACCCAGTACTTC
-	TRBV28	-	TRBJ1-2	CASSLDRLVINYGYTF	TGTGCCAGCAGTTTAGACAGGCTAGTCATAAACTATGGCTACACCTTC
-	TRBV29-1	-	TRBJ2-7	CSPKLGEAFYEQYF	TGCAGCCCGAAGTTGGGGGAGGCGTTTTACGAGCAGTACTTC
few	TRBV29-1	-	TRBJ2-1	CSVRGNSYNEQFF	TGCAGCGTGCGGGGCAACTCCTACAATGAGCAGTTCTTC
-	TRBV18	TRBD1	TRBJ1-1	CASSLGTGGNTEAFF	TGTGCCAGCTCACTAGGGACAGGCGGTAACACTGAAGCTTTCTTT
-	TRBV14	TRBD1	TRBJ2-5	CASSLGTVSQETQYF	TGTGCCAGCAGCCTCGGGACAGTGAGTCAAGAGACCCAGTACTTC
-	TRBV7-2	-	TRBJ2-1	CASSPLYNEQFF	TGTGCCAGCAGCCCCTTATACAATGAGCAGTTCTTC
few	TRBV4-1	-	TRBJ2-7	CASSRGAGVSEQYF	TGCGCCAGCAGCCGAGGGGCAGGCGTCTCAGAGCAGTACTTC
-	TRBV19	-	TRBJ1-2	CAVRLSYGYTF	TGTGCCGTACGACTGTCCTATGGCTACACCTTC
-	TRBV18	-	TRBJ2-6	CASSPQWSGGGANVLTF	TGTGCCAGCTCACCCCAGTGGTCCGGCGGTGGGGCCAACGTCCTGACTTTC
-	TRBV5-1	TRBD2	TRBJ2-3	CASSFRAGGADTQYF	TGCGCCAGCAGCTTCAGAGCGGGGGGGGCAGATACGCAGTATTTT
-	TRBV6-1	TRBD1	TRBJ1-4	CASRTGTANEKLFF	TGTGCCAGCAGGACCGGGACAGCTAATGAAAAACTGTTTTTT
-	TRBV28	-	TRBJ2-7	CASSHPPAVYEQYF	TGTGCCAGCAGTCACCCACCCGCGGTTTACGAGCAGTACTTC
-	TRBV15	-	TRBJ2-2	CATSRVGDTANTGELFF	TGTGCCACCAGCAGAGTGGGGGATACCGCGAACACCGGGGAGCTGTTTTTT
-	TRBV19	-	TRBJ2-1	CASSSVGSSYNEQFF	TGTGCCAGTAGTAGTGTGGGCAGCTCCTACAATGAGCAGTTCTTC
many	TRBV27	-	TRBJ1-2	CASSTSLVDGYTF	TGTGCCAGCAGTACCTCCCTGGTCGATGGCTACACCTTC
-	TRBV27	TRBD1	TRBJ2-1	CASRNRGTYNEQFF	TGTGCCAGCAGGAACAGGGGAACCTACAATGAGCAGTTCTTC
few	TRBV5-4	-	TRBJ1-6	CASSLSAGRNSPLHF	TGTGCCAGCAGCTTGTCGGCAGGTCGCAATTCACCCCTCCACTTT
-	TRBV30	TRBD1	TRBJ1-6	CAWATGLNSPLHF	TGTGCCTGGGCGACAGGGTTAAATTCACCCCTCCACTTT
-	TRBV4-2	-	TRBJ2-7	CASSQETYTYEQYF	TGTGCCAGCAGCCAGGAGACTTACACCTACGAGCAGTACTTC
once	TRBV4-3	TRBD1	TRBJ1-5	CASSQTDRDNQPQHF	TGCGCCAGCAGCCAGACCGACAGGGACAATCAGCCCCAGCATTTT
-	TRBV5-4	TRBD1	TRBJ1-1	CASSTPTGETEAFF	TGTGCCAGCAGCACCCCGACAGGGGAGACTGAAGCTTTCTTT
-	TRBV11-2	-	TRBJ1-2	CASSSEWDTDNYGYTF	TGTGCCAGCAGCTCTGAATGGGACACCGATAACTATGGCTACACCTTC
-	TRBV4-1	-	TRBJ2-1	CASSSGVPSSYNEQFF	TGCGCCAGCAGCTCGGGGGTACCGAGCTCCTACAATGAGCAGTTCTTC
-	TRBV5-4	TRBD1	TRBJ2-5	CASSLGDRVQETQYF	TGTGCCAGCAGCTTGGGGGACAGGGTCCAAGAGACCCAGTACTTC
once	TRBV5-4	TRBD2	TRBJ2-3	CASSQGRLADYSSTDTQYF	TGTGCCAGCAGCCAAGGGCGCCTAGCGGACTACTCTAGCACAGATACGCAGTATTTT
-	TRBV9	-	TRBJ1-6	CASSVVGGKNSPLHF	TGTGCCAGCAGCGTAGTAGGGGGGAAAAATTCACCCCTCCACTTT
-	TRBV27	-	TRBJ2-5	CASSPGTRGETQYF	TGTGCCAGCAGTCCGGGGACCCGGGGGGAGACCCAGTACTTC
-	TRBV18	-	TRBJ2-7	CASSPGTGTYEQYF	TGTGCCAGCTCCCCCGGGACCGGTACCTACGAGCAGTACTTC
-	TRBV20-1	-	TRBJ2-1	CSAPRYNEQFF	TGCAGTGCTCCCCGGTACAATGAGCAGTTCTTC
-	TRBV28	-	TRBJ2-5	CASSLSTLESGTQYF	TGTGCCAGCAGTTTATCCACCCTTGAGTCAGGGACCCAGTACTTC
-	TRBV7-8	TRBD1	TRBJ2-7	CASSGGTGSYEQYF	TGTGCCAGCAGCGGCGGGACAGGCTCCTACGAGCAGTACTTC
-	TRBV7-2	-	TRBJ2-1	CASSLTGYNEQFF	TGTGCCAGCAGCTTAACAGGTTACAATGAGCAGTTCTTC
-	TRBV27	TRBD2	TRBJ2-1	CASSPWTSGDNEQFF	TGTGCCAGCAGTCCATGGACTAGCGGCGACAATGAGCAGTTCTTC
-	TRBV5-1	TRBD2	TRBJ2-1	CASSRGRGVSGPYNEQFF	TGCGCCAGCAGCCGTGGTCGCGGGGTTAGCGGGCCCTACAATGAGCAGTTCTTC
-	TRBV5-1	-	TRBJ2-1	CASSLDGGSYNEQFF	TGCGCCAGCAGCTTGGATGGGGGAAGCTACAATGAGCAGTTCTTC
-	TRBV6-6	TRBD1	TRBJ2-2	CASSYEGATTGELFF	TGTGCCAGCAGTTACGAGGGGGCGACGACCGGGGAGCTGTTTTTT
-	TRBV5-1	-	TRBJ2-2	CASSWQVADTGELFF	TGCGCCAGCAGCTGGCAGGTGGCGGACACCGGGGAGCTGTTTTTT
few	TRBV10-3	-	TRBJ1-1	CAISVNREGWAFF	TGTGCCATCAGTGTAAACAGGGAGGGTTGGGCTTTCTTT
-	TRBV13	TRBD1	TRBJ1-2	CASRGGRQGRSYGYTF	TGTGCCAGCAGAGGAGGGAGACAGGGTAGAAGTTATGGCTACACCTTC
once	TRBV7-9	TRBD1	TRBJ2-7	CASSHDRAEQYF	TGTGCCAGCAGCCACGACAGGGCCGAGCAGTACTTC
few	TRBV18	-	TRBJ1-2	CASSLKVDYGYTF	TGTGCCAGCTCACTAAAGGTTGACTATGGCTACACCTTC
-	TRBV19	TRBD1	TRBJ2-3	CASSIGGYRRGLRTDTQYF	TGTGCCAGTAGTATAGGGGGATACCGCAGGGGGCTTCGCACAGATACGCAGTATTTT
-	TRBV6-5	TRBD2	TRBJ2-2	CASSYLGTSFPGELFF	TGTGCCAGCAGTTACCTCGGGACTAGCTTTCCCGGGGAGCTGTTTTTT
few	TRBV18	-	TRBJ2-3	CASSPLSTDTQYF	TGTGCCAGCTCACCCCTCAGCACAGATACGCAGTATTTT
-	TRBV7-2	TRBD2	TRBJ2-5	CASSLAPRGRAQETQYF	TGTGCCAGCAGCTTAGCGCCCCGCGGGAGGGCCCAAGAGACCCAGTACTTC
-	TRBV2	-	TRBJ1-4	CASSANRGKLFF	TGTGCCAGCAGTGCGAACAGAGGAAAACTGTTTTTT
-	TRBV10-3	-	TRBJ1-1	CAISAPGTENTEAFF	TGTGCCATCAGTGCGCCCGGGACGGAGAACACTGAAGCTTTCTTT
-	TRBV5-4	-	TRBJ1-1	CASSFPGGAEAFF	TGTGCCAGCAGCTTCCCGGGGGGCGCTGAAGCTTTCTTT
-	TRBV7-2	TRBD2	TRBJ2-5	CASSLARTSGQETQYF	TGTGCCAGCAGCTTAGCGCGGACTAGCGGACAAGAGACCCAGTACTTC
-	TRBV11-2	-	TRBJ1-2	CASSREPGRSYGYTF	TGTGCCAGCAGCCGAGAACCGGGACGGTCCTATGGCTACACCTTC